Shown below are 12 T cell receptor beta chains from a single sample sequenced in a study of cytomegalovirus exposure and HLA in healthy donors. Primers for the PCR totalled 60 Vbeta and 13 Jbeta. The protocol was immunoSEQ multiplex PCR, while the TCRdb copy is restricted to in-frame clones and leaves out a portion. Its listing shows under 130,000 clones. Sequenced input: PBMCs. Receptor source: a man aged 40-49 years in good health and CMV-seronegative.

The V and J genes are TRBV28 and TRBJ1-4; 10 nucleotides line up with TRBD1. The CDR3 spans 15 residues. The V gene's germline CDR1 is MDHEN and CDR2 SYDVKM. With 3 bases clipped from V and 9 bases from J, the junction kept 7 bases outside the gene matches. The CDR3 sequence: CASSFPGQGLKKLFF. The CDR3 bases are TGTGCCAGCAGTTTCCCGGGACAGGGGCTTAAAAAACTGTTTTTT.

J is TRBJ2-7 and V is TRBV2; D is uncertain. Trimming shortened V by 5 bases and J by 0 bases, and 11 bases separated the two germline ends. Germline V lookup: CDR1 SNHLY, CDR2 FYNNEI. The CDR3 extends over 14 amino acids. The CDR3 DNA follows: TGTGCCAGCAGTACCGAGACATACTCCTACGAGCAGTACTTC. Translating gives CASSTETYSYEQYF.

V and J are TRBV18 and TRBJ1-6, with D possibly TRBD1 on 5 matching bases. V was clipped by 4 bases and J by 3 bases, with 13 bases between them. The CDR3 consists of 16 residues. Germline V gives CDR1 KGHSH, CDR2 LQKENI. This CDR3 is CASSRLQGDYNSPLHF. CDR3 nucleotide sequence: TGTGCCAGCTCACGCTTGCAGGGTGACTATAATTCACCCCTCCACTTT. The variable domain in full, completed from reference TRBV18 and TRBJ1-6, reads NAGVMQNPRHLVRRRGQEARLRCSPMKGHSHVYWYRQLPEEGLKFMVYLQKENIIDESGMPKERFSAEFPKEGPSILRIQQVVRGDSAAYFCASSRLQGDYNSPLHFGNGTRLTVT.

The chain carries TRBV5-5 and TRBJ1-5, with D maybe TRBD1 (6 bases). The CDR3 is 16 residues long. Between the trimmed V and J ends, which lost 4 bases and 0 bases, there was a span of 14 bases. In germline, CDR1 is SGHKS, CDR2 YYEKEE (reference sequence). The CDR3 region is CASSPRAGVSNQPQHF. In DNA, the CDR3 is TGTGCCAGCAGCCCCAGGGCAGGGGTTAGCAATCAGCCCCAGCATTTT.

CDR3 DNA sequence: TGTGCCAGCAGCTTTGGGACTAGAAAAGAGACCCAGTACTTC. Translation: CASSFGTRKETQYF. The V gene is TRBV7-2, the J gene TRBJ2-5, with TRBD2 identical over 8 bases. V lost 3 bases, J lost 3 bases, and 3 bases stayed unmatched. The CDR3 consists of 14 residues. The V gene's germline CDR1 is SGHTA and CDR2 FQGNSA.

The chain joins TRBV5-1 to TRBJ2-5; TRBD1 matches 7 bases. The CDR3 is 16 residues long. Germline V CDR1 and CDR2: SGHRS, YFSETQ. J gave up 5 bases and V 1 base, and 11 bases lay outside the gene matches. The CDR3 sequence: CASSLRGQDVVETQYF. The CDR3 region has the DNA TGCGCCAGCAGCTTGAGAGGACAGGATGTGGTGGAGACCCAGTACTTC.

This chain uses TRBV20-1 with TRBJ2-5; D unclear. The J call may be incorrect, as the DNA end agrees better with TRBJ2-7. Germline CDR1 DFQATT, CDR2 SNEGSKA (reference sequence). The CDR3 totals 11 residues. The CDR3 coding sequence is TGCAGTGCCTCAAGATCCCACGAGCAGTACTTC. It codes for CSASRSHEQYF.

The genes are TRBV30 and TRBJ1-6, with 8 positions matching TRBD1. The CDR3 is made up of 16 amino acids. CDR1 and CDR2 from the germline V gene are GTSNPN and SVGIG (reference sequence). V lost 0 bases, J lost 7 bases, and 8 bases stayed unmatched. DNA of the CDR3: TGTGCCTGGAGTGTTTGGGACAGGACTTCAAATTCACCCCTCCACTTT. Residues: CAWSVWDRTSNSPLHF.

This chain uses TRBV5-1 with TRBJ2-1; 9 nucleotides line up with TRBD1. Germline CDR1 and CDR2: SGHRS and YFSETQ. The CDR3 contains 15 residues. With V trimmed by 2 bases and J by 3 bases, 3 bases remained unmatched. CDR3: CASSFTGGHYNEQFF. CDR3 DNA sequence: TGCGCCAGCAGCTTCACAGGGGGCCACTACAATGAGCAGTTCTTC. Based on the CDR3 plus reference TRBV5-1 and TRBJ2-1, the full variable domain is KAGVTQTPRYLIKTRGQQVTLSCSPISGHRSVSWYQQTPGQGLQFLFEYFSETQRNKGNFPGRFSGRQFSNSRSEMNVSTLELGDSALYLCASSFTGGHYNEQFFGPGTRLTVL.

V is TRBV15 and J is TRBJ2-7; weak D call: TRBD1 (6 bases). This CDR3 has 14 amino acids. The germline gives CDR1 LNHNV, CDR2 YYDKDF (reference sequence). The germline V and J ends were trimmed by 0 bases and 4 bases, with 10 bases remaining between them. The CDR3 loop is CATSREGAVYEQYF. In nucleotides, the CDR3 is TGTGCCACCAGCAGAGAGGGGGCGGTGTACGAGCAGTACTTC.

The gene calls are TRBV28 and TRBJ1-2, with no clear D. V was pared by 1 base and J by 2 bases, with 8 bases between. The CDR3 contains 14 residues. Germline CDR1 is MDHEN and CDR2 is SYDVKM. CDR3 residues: CASSLSWRNYGYTF. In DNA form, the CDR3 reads TGTGCCAGCAGTTTATCGTGGAGGAACTATGGCTACACCTTC.

The CDR3, as DNA: TGCGCCAGCAGCCACGAATATCTAGATGAAGCTTTCTTT. It codes for CASSHEYLDEAFF. The chain has TRBV10-1 and TRBJ1-1; D is undetermined. Trimming took off 6 bases at V and 7 bases at J, with 15 bases between the two ends. CDR3 length equals 13 residues. Per germline, CDR1 WNHNN and CDR2 SYGVQD (reference sequence).